Presented here are 9 T cell receptor beta chains from one specimen sequenced in a study of human T cells and chemical hapten exposure. A single record per CDR3 protein comes from TCRdb applying MiXCR to the RACE reads. The data show more than 95,000 distinct CDR3 sequences, with around 10% seen just once and 1.4% held by the top ten. As for time point: patch test 1, 2 weeks after DPC sensitization. This sample's treatment: therapeutic diphenylcyclopropenone sensitization with weekly scalp DPC. The sample was whole blood, taken in connection with sensitization to the hapten diphenylcyclopropenone (DPC). These receptors originate from a woman in her forties or fifties with alopecia areata. Some clones in this sample may be carry-over from other donors' samples.

Only a few counts were recorded for this clonotype. The genes are TRBV3-1 and TRBJ1-1; D is perhaps TRBD1 (6 bases). Germline V gene sequence: CDR1 LGHDT, CDR2 YNNKEL (reference sequence). The V and J ends lost 1 base and 1 base respectively, with 10 bases between them. This CDR3 is built from 15 residues. CDR3 amino acids: CASSQGTGWNTEAFF. DNA for the CDR3: TGTGCCAGCAGCCAAGGAACAGGGTGGAACACTGAAGCTTTCTTT. Together with reference TRBV3-1 and TRBJ1-1, the CDR3 gives the full variable domain: DTAVSQTPKYLVTQMGNDKSIKCEQNLGHDTMYWYKQDSKKFLKIMFSYNNKELIINETVPNRFSPKSPDKAHLNLHINSLELGDSAVYFCASSQGTGWNTEAFFGQGTRLTVV.

This clonotype was found a few times. The V call is TRBV12-3 or TRBV12-4, the J call TRBJ2-7; maybe TRBD2 (5 bases). The CDR3 runs to 15 residues. V lost 2 bases and J 0 bases, leaving 11 bases between the germline ends. In DNA, the CDR3 is TGTGCCAGCAGTTTAAGGAGCGGCCCCTCCTACGAGCAGTACTTC. Translating it yields CASSLRSGPSYEQYF.

This clonotype occurred many times. The chain uses TRBV7-6 and TRBJ1-5; 8 nucleotides agree with TRBD1. V lost 5 bases, J lost 2 bases, and 5 bases stayed unmatched. This CDR3 has 15 amino acids. Germline assignment: CDR1 SGHVS and CDR2 FNYEAQ. This CDR3 reads CASSQMTGGNQPQHF. The CDR3, as DNA: TGTGCCAGCAGCCAAATGACAGGGGGCAATCAGCCCCAGCATTTT. The full variable domain, with the rest looked up from reference TRBV7-6 and TRBJ1-5, is GAGVSQSPRYKVTKRGQDVALRCDPISGHVSLYWYRQALGQGPEFLTYFNYEAQQDKSGLPNDRFSAERPEGSISTLTIQRTEQRDSAMYRCASSQMTGGNQPQHFGDGTRLSIL.

This clonotype was detected only a few times. This rearrangement joins TRBV6-5 to TRBJ1-2; D remains unclear. With 6 bases removed from V and 3 bases from J, the gap between germline ends came to 8 bases. The germline V gene has CDR1 MNHEY and CDR2 SVGAGI. CDR3 length: 12 residues. The CDR3 sequence: CASSQTDYGYTF. The CDR3 bases are TGTGCCAGCAGCCAAACTGACTATGGCTACACCTTC.

The chain uses TRBV4-2 and TRBJ1-2; D unresolved. Looked up from germline, CDR1 is LGHNA and CDR2 is YNFKEQ. V was clipped by 1 base and J by 7 bases, with 19 bases between them. The CDR3 spans 16 residues. CDR3 nucleotide sequence: TGTGCCAGCAGCCAAGCCCACACGGCGGTGGGTTCTGGCTACACCTTC. Its translation: CASSQAHTAVGSGYTF.

This clonotype was picked up a small number of times. In DNA form, the CDR3 reads TGTGCCAGCTCACTCTCAGGACAGGGGGCCCAAGAGACCCAGTACTTC. Translation: CASSLSGQGAQETQYF. The V and J genes are TRBV18 and TRBJ2-5; 11 nucleotides line up with TRBD1. Germline trimming cut 4 bases from V and 1 base from J; bases unmatched to any gene: 5. The CDR3 consists of 16 residues. Germline lookup yields CDR1 KGHSH and CDR2 LQKENI.

V is TRBV10-2 and J is TRBJ1-2, with D unresolved. V shed 1 base and J shed 2 bases, with 5 bases lying between them. The germline CDR1 and CDR2 sequences are WSHSY and SAAADI. This CDR3 is built from 13 residues. The CDR3, as DNA: TGCGCCAGCAGTGAGTTCCAGAACTATGGCTACACCTTC. Protein product: CASSEFQNYGYTF.

Written as DNA, the CDR3 is TGTGCCAGCAGCTCGCCGGGACAGAGCTACGAGCAGTACTTC. Its translation is CASSSPGQSYEQYF. The chain uses TRBV11-1 and TRBJ2-7; 7 nucleotides match TRBD1. The V segment lost 4 bases and the J segment 3 bases; nucleotides outside the gene matches: 6. The germline V gene encodes CDR1 SGHAT and CDR2 FQDESV (reference sequence). CDR3 length equals 14 residues. The whole variable domain, filled in from reference TRBV11-1 and TRBJ2-7, reads EAEVAQSPRYKITEKSQAVAFWCDPISGHATLYWYRQILGQGPELLVQFQDESVVDDSQLPKDRFSAERLKGVDSTLKIQPAELGDSAMYLCASSSPGQSYEQYFGPGTRLTVT.

The rearrangement joins TRBV6-2 or TRBV6-3 to TRBJ2-2; possible D gene TRBD1, 5 bases. CDR1 is MNHEY, CDR2 SVGEGT, per germline. This CDR3 contains 18 residues. V was trimmed by 5 bases and J by 3 bases, leaving 22 bases between them. The CDR3 DNA is TGTGCCAGCAGTCAGCCTTGGGCGCAGGGAAGGCACACCGGGGAGCTGTTTTTT. This translates into CASSQPWAQGRHTGELFF.